The source of this TCR beta chain is a study of T cells in Graves' hyperthyroidism and ophthalmopathy. This clonotype occurred many times. The antigen is undetermined. The CDR3 length is 14 residues. Germline V gene lookup returns CDR1 WSHSY and CDR2 SAAADI. V trimming: 5 bases; J trimming: 0 bases; junction bases outside the gene matches: 1. Lactation, pregnancy, other autoimmune disease or uncontrolled infection led to exclusion of patients. Amplification of TCR beta CDR3 regions used RNA as the template. HTBI primers were the set used in a first-round RT-PCR of the TCR CDR3. One entry per CDR3 protein results from TCRdb running MiXCR on the multiplex PCR reads. The sample has about 270,000 distinct CDR3 sequences, roughly 22% seen once. Overall study results and limits: Blood also carried most thyroid clonotypes expanded above 0.001.

The clonotype was recovered from a young man with Graves' ophthalmopathy. The chain employs TRBV10-2 and TRBJ1-3; 7 bases are shared with TRBD1. Source material: blood. CDR3 DNA sequence: TGCGCCAGCAGTACAGGGGACTCTGGAAACACCATATATTTT. Its protein is CASSTGDSGNTIYF.